These T cell receptor beta chains were read from a single sample in a study of cytomegalovirus exposure and HLA in healthy donors. Some clones are missing from TCRdb's copy, which holds only in-frame ones; the method was immunoSEQ multiplex PCR. The table has roughly 190,000 clones, 75% to 90% seen once; the top ten hold 6.3%. Material for sequencing was PBMCs. These receptor sequences come from a man between 35 and 55 years old in good health and CMV-seropositive. Each CDR3 is given with its conserved first and last residue. D genes are given only for firm matches. Rows give clone size only sometimes, using once, few, many, or a class for an expanded clone.

CDR3 length | D gene | clone size | J gene | V gene | CDR3 protein | CDR3 DNA
16 | - | few | TRBJ2-2 | TRBV5-1 | CASSLGVDTVTGELFF | TGCGCCAGCAGCTTGGGCGTGGACACCGTTACCGGGGAGCTGTTTTTT
15 | - | - | TRBJ1-1 | TRBV21-1 | CASSKVRGPRTEAFF | TGTGCCAGCAGCAAAGTAAGGGGGCCTCGCACTGAAGCTTTCTTT
17 | - | - | TRBJ1-5 | TRBV2 | CASSEAKGGPPNQPQHF | TGTGCCAGCAGTGAAGCGAAAGGGGGACCACCTAATCAGCCCCAGCATTTT
13 | - | few | TRBJ2-5 | TRBV29-1 | CSVSRAAQETQYF | TGCAGCGTGTCGAGGGCAGCCCAAGAGACCCAGTACTTC
14 | - | - | TRBJ2-2 | TRBV7-2 | CASSPSGIVGELFF | TGTGCCAGCAGCCCCTCAGGAATAGTGGGGGAGCTGTTTTTT
15 | TRBD1 | few | TRBJ1-5 | TRBV4-3 | CASSQDTGGGQPQHF | TGCGCCAGCAGCCAAGATACAGGGGGCGGCCAGCCCCAGCATTTT
16 | TRBD1 | - | TRBJ2-1 | TRBV7-8 | CASSPRDRDGYNEQFF | TGTGCCAGCAGCCCAAGGGACAGGGACGGGTACAATGAGCAGTTCTTC
14 | TRBD1 | - | TRBJ1-5 | TRBV27 | CASSLQGVGQPQHF | TGTGCCAGCAGTTTACAGGGGGTAGGTCAGCCCCAGCATTTT
16 | TRBD1 | - | TRBJ1-5 | TRBV5-1 | CASKPGTGDSNQPQHF | TGCGCCAGCAAGCCCGGGACAGGGGACTCGAATCAGCCCCAGCATTTT
14 | - | - | TRBJ1-2 | TRBV5-1 | CASSVGGQGVSYTF | TGCGCCAGCAGCGTCGGGGGGCAGGGTGTAAGCTACACCTTC
15 | - | - | TRBJ1-2 | TRBV4-2 | CASSQVGPGGGGYTF | TGTGCCAGCAGCCAAGTGGGGCCGGGGGGAGGTGGCTACACCTTC
16 | - | - | TRBJ2-3 | TRBV4-1 | CASSQEQDIYADTQYF | TGCGCCAGCAGCCAAGAACAGGACATCTACGCAGATACGCAGTATTTT
14 | - | - | TRBJ2-2 | TRBV2 | CASRQDSNTGELFF | TGTGCCAGTAGACAGGACTCGAACACCGGGGAGCTGTTTTTT
13 | TRBD1 | - | TRBJ1-5 | TRBV19 | CASRDRVVQPQHF | TGTGCCAGTAGAGACAGGGTGGTTCAGCCCCAGCATTTT
13 | - | - | TRBJ1-1 | TRBV7-2 | CASRRARYTEAFF | TGTGCCAGCAGACGCGCGCGATACACTGAAGCTTTCTTT
14 | TRBD2 | - | TRBJ2-7 | TRBV7-9 | CASTGGGQLYEQYF | TGTGCCAGCACCGGGGGGGGGCAGCTCTACGAGCAGTACTTC
17 | TRBD2 | - | TRBJ2-7 | TRBV5-1 | CASSLRLAGGFSYEQYF | TGCGCCAGCAGCCTAAGACTAGCGGGGGGGTTCTCCTACGAGCAGTACTTC
14 | - | once | TRBJ2-7 | TRBV5-1 | CAGSFNSDSYEQYF | TGCGCCGGCAGCTTTAACAGCGACAGTTACGAGCAGTACTTC
16 | TRBD1 | - | TRBJ2-1 | TRBV9 | CASSVDAGQADDEQFF | TGTGCCAGCAGCGTAGACGCCGGACAGGCTGACGATGAGCAGTTCTTC
15 | TRBD2 | - | TRBJ2-1 | TRBV7-6 | CASSLLAGAYNEQFF | TGTGCCAGCAGCTTACTAGCGGGGGCTTACAATGAGCAGTTCTTC
14 | - | few | TRBJ1-3 | TRBV19 | CASTTGGNQNTIYF | TGTGCCAGTACCACGGGGGGGAATCAAAACACCATATATTTT
15 | TRBD1 | - | TRBJ2-5 | TRBV7-9 | CASSRRLGGGETQYF | TGTGCCAGCAGCCGCCGCCTAGGGGGCGGAGAGACCCAGTACTTC
18 | TRBD2 | - | TRBJ2-3 | TRBV5-4 | CASSSIRTSGGIPDTQYF | TGTGCCAGCAGCTCTATACGTACTAGCGGGGGGATCCCAGATACGCAGTATTTT
19 | TRBD1 | - | TRBJ1-1 | TRBV4-2 | CASSPKMGTGGLVNTEAFF | TGTGCCAGCAGCCCCAAGATGGGGACAGGGGGCTTGGTGAACACTGAAGCTTTCTTT
15 | - | few | TRBJ1-1 | TRBV6-6 | CASSPISWGDPEAFF | TGTGCCAGCAGTCCCATTTCATGGGGAGACCCTGAAGCTTTCTTT
15 | - | - | TRBJ1-1 | TRBV7-8 | CASSLGTFLNTEAFF | TGTGCCAGCAGCTTAGGGACATTCCTGAACACTGAAGCTTTCTTT
17 | TRBD1 | - | TRBJ2-4 | TRBV5-6 | CASSYRQGGAGVNIQYF | TGTGCCAGCAGCTACAGACAGGGGGGCGCGGGAGTAAACATTCAGTACTTC